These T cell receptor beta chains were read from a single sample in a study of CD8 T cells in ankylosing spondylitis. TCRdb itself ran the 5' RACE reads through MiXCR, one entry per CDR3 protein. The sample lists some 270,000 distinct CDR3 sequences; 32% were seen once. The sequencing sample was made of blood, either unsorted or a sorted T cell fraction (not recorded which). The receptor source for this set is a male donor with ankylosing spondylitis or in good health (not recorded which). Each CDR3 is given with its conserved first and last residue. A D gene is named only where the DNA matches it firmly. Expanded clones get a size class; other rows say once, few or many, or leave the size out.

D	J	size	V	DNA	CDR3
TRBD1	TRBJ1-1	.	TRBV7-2	TGTGCCAGCAGCTTAGCGGACAGGGTCAGCACTGAAGCTTTCTTT	CASSLADRVSTEAFF
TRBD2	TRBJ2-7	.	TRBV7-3	TGTGCCAGCAGCCCCGGGGGGTCCAGCTCCTACGAGCAGTACTTC	CASSPGGSSSYEQYF
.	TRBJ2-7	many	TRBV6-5	TGTGCCAGCAGCCGGACGGGCTACGAGCAGTACTTC	CASSRTGYEQYF
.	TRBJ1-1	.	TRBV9	TGTGCCAGCAGCGAGTCGAACCGGGCTGAAGCTTTCTTT	CASSESNRAEAFF
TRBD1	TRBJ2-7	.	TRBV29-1	TGCAGCGTTGGAGGACAGGGGAAATCCTACGAGCAGTACTTC	CSVGGQGKSYEQYF
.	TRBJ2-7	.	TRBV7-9	TGTGCCAGCAGCTTACAGGACACCGATTTGTACTTC	CASSLQDTDLYF
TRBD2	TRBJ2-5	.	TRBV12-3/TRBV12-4	TGTGCCAGCTATGGCGGGGGACAAGAGACCCAGTACTTC	CASYGGGQETQYF
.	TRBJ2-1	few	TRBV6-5	TGTGCCAGCAGTTCTGTATTGTCGGGCAATGAGCAGTTCTTC	CASSSVLSGNEQFF
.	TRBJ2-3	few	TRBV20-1	TGCAGTGCTAGAGACACAGGAGACACAGATACGCAGTATTTT	CSARDTGDTDTQYF
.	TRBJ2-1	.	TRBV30	TGTGCCTCTGGCGGTGGGAACAATGAGCAGTTCTTC	CASGGGNNEQFF
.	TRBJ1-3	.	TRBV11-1	TGTGCCAGCAGCCCCCCCATCGGGGCACGAGACTCTGGAAACACCATATATTTT	CASSPPIGARDSGNTIYF
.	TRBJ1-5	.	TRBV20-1	TGCAGTGCTATTTCGGCAGCTAATCAGCCCCAGCATTTT	CSAISAANQPQHF
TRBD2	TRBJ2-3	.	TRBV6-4	TGTGCCAGCAGTGTGGGGCTAGCGGGGGGATCCACAGATACGCAGTATTTT	CASSVGLAGGSTDTQYF
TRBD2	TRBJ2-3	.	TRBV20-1	TGCAGTGCTAGGGCTTCTAGCGGGGGGATGGATACGCAGTATTTT	CSARASSGGMDTQYF
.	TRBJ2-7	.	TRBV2	TGTGCCAGCAGTGGCAACATGGGCAGATACGGTGGTTACGAGCAGTACTTC	CASSGNMGRYGGYEQYF
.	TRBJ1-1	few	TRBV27	TGTGCCAGCGGGGAAGCTCCCGGGACGGTGAACACTGAAGCTTTCTTT	CASGEAPGTVNTEAFF
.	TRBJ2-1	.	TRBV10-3	TGTGCCATCAGTGAAAGGTGGGAGTTGGGGCAGTTCTTC	CAISERWELGQFF
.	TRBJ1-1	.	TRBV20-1	TGCTGTGCTAGATCCCCGAAGGAGGGGTGGAACACTGAAGCTTTCTTT	CCARSPKEGWNTEAFF
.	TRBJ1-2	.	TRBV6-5	TGTGCCAGCAGGGACGGGGGAATTGTCTACACCTTC	CASRDGGIVYTF
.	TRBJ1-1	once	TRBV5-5	TGTGCCAGCAGCTTGAATTTGGGAGGGATTGACACTGAAGCTTTCTTT	CASSLNLGGIDTEAFF
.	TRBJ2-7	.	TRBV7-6	TGTGCCAGCAGCCCCTCCTCGGAGTGGGGGGGCAACGAGCAGTACTTC	CASSPSSEWGGNEQYF
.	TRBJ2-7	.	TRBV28	TGTGCCAGCAGTTTGGGCAGGGGACCACACGAGCAGTACTTC	CASSLGRGPHEQYF
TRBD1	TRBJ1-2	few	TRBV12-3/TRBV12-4	TGTGCCAGCAGTGTGGACAGGGAAGATGGCTACACCTTC	CASSVDREDGYTF
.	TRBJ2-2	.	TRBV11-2	TGTGCCAGCAGCCTTAGAATGCAGGGTCTGAACACCGGGGAGCTGTTTTTT	CASSLRMQGLNTGELFF
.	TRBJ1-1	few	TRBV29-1	TGCAGCACCCGGACGGAGTGGGACACTGAAGCTTTCTTT	CSTRTEWDTEAFF
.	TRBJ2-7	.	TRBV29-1	TGCAGCGTTGAAGACCTAGGGGACGAGCAGTACTTC	CSVEDLGDEQYF
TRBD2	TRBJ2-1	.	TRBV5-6	TGTGCCAGCAGCTTCGGACTAGCGGAGTACAATGAGCAGTTCTTC	CASSFGLAEYNEQFF
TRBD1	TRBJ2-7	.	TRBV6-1	TGTGCCAGCAGTCCCCGACAGGGAGAAGAGCAGTACTTC	CASSPRQGEEQYF
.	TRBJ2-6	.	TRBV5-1	TGCGCCAGCAGCCCACAGGACATGCGCTCTGGGGCCAACGTCCTGACTTTC	CASSPQDMRSGANVLTF
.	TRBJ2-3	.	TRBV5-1	TGCGCCAGCAGCTTGGATGGGACGGGGACAGATACGCAGTATTTT	CASSLDGTGTDTQYF
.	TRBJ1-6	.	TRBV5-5	TGTGCCAGCAGCCTCGAGACGGAGAATTCACCCCTCCACTTT	CASSLETENSPLHF
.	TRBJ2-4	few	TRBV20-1	TGCAGTGCTTCAAGAAACATTCAGTACTTC	CSASRNIQYF
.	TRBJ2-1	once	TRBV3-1	TGTGCCAGCAGCCACCTAAGGACAGCGAATGAGCAGTTCTTC	CASSHLRTANEQFF
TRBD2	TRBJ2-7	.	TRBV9	TGTGCCAGCAGCGGAGGACTAGGTGCCTACGAGCAGTACTTC	CASSGGLGAYEQYF
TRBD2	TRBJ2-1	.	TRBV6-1	TGTGCCAGCAGTAGGCTAGCGGGGGCCCCTTCGGGCAATGAGCAGTTCTTC	CASSRLAGAPSGNEQFF
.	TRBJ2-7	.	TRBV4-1	TGCGCCAGCAGCCAATTCACAGGGGGGGAAAGCTACGAGCAGTACTTC	CASSQFTGGESYEQYF
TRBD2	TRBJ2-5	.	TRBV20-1	TGCAGTGCCCACGCCCGGGGGACTAGCGGGGAAGAGACCCAGTACTTC	CSAHARGTSGEETQYF
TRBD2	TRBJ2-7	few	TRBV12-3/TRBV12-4	TGTGCCAGCACCCCAGCGGGGGGGGTCTACGAGCAGTACTTC	CASTPAGGVYEQYF
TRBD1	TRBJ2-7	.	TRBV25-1	TGTGCCAGCAGTGTGACAGGGGTCTACGAGCAGTACTTC	CASSVTGVYEQYF
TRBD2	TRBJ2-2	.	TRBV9	TGTGCCAGCAGCGTTTACACGGGGGGGTCGTATGGGGAGCTGTTTTTT	CASSVYTGGSYGELFF
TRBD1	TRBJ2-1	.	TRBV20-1	TGCAGTGCTAGAAGGGGGCGCAGCTCCTACAATGAGCAGTTCTTC	CSARRGRSSYNEQFF
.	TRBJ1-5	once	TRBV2	TGTGCCAGCAGTGATGCCTTCCGCCCCGATCAGCCCCAGCATTTT	CASSDAFRPDQPQHF
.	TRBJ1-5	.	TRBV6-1	TGTGCCAGCAGTCCTTTCAGGTGGAGCAATCAGCCCCAGCATTTT	CASSPFRWSNQPQHF
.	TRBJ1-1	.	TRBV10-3	TGTGCCATCAGTGGGACACGGGCGGTTACTGAAGCTTTCTTT	CAISGTRAVTEAFF
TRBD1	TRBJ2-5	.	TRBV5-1	TGCGCCAGCAGCTTACAGGGGAGTCCGGAGACCCAGTACTTC	CASSLQGSPETQYF
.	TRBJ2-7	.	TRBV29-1	TGCAGCGTCGGGGGCACCGTGGAAGAGCAGTACTTC	CSVGGTVEEQYF
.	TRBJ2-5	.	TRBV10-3	TGTGCCATCAGTGCGCTAGCATCGGAGACCCAGTACTTC	CAISALASETQYF
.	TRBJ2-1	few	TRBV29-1	TGCAGCGGGACCCCAGGGTATGAGCAGTTCTTC	CSGTPGYEQFF